This TCR beta chain was captured in a study of blood T cells in healthy people across ages. Broader study findings: TCR beta diversity correlated strongly with naive T cell percentage.

Primed by a sample-barcoded 5' primer and a J-beta primer mix, a second PCR proceeded for about 6 to 11 cycles. Every sample produced at least 2.5 million CDR3-containing paired-end reads. TCRdb re-called the 5' RACE reads through MiXCR, storing one row per CDR3 protein. The table includes fewer than 1,000,000 distinct CDR3 sequences, 35% to 50% detected once. Trimming left V 0 bases short and J 7 bases short, with 16 bases between. This CDR3 is built from 15 residues. Germline CDR1 reads SGHKS; CDR2 reads YYEKEE (reference sequence). Regarding this clonotype: No antigen is known for it.

Sequencing was done on a sample of blood. The chain uses TRBV5-5 and TRBJ2-5, with D possibly TRBD2 on 6 matching bases. This sequence was found in an older man in good health. The CDR3 region has the DNA TGTGCCAGCAGCTTGGGAGCGGTCACCGGGGGGACCCAGTACTTC. As protein: CASSLGAVTGGTQYF.